The clone carrying this T cell receptor beta chain was picked up many times. In germline, CDR1 is SQVTM, CDR2 ANQGSEA. The CDR3 has 13 amino acids. Germline trimming cut 6 bases from V and 15 bases from J; bases unmatched to any gene: 14. This sample is drawn from a study of neurological immune-mediated disorders. The method for making cDNA was 5'RACE, and it used 10-nucleotide random UMIs. Using its own MiXCR run on the 5' RACE reads, TCRdb lists one record per CDR3 protein. The sample records roughly 31,000 distinct CDR3 sequences, about 4.5% being singletons. The chain recombines TRBV29-1 with TRBJ1-6; TRBD1 agrees at 7 bases. The source of this sequence is a young man in good health. Material: PBMCs. As DNA, the CDR3 is TGCAGCGTCGTGGAACAGGGGCAGGGGAACCTCCACTTT. Its protein is CSVVEQGQGNLHF.